This T cell receptor beta chain was found in a study of shared clonotypes between healthy human individuals. Study at large: The plates for each donor numbered three CD4 naive, three CD4 memory, two CD8 naive and one CD8 memory. Study-level results: When naive CD4 clonotypes were compared across a few donors, around 5% were shared. In contrast to clonotypes shared by all four donors, non-shared clonotypes had lower generation probabilities.

Terminally differentiated effector memory CD45RA+ cells were excluded from the naive CD8 cells, which were CD45RO-negative and positively selected for CCR7. Assay used: immunoSEQ multiplex PCR; TCRdb lists only in-frame clones, some missing. Seen here are around 2,100,000 clones, about 94% observed once, and the top ten hold around 1%. Trimming shortened V by 5 bases and J by 1 base, and 12 bases separated the two germline ends. Germline lookup yields CDR1 LNHDA and CDR2 SQIVND (reference sequence). The CDR3 loop spans 14 amino acids. Comment on this clone: Its target is not known. The same CDR3 arises from other DNA sequences in this sample as well.

V and J are TRBV19 and TRBJ2-7; the D call may be TRBD1 or TRBD2 (5 bases each). The sample taken for sequencing was naive CD8+ T cells sorted from blood. This receptor was identified in a man aged 18 to 30 in good health. The CDR3 DNA reads TGTGCCAGTAGTTACGGGGCCGGGTCCTACGAGCAGTACTTC. Its translation is CASSYGAGSYEQYF.